Listed below are T cell receptor beta chains from one sample, sequenced in a study of T cell changes during pregnancy in multiple sclerosis. Repertoires were generated with immunoSEQ multiplex PCR, while TCRdb's copy carries only in-frame clones and drops some. This sample has fewer than 140,000 clones, with about 90% found just once. The specimen was peripheral blood, collected before pregnancy. Source of these receptors: a female donor with multiple sclerosis, enrolled in a pregnancy study. Each CDR3 is given with its conserved first and last residue. A D gene is named only where the DNA matches it firmly. Size tells how often a clone was seen (once, few, many) or the class of an expanded clone, and some rows leave it out.

D gene: NA
J gene: TRBJ2-3
V gene: TRBV9
clone size: NA
CDR3 protein: CASSGLFTDTQYF
CDR3 DNA: TGTGCCAGCAGTGGGCTGTTCACAGATACGCAGTATTTT

D gene: NA
J gene: TRBJ2-7
V gene: TRBV7-2
clone size: NA
CDR3 protein: CASRKSGSYEQYF
CDR3 DNA: TGTGCCAGCAGAAAATCAGGGTCCTACGAGCAGTACTTC

D gene: NA
J gene: TRBJ1-4
V gene: TRBV19
clone size: NA
CDR3 protein: CASSHDEAEKLFF
CDR3 DNA: TGTGCCAGTAGCCACGATGAGGCTGAAAAACTGTTTTTT

D gene: TRBD1
J gene: TRBJ1-1
V gene: TRBV10-3
clone size: once
CDR3 protein: CAISRQGMNTEAFF
CDR3 DNA: TGTGCCATCAGCCGACAGGGTATGAACACTGAAGCTTTCTTT

D gene: TRBD2
J gene: TRBJ2-7
V gene: TRBV7-6
clone size: NA
CDR3 protein: CASSLGSGRALDEQYF
CDR3 DNA: TGTGCCAGCAGCCTCGGCAGCGGGAGGGCCCTCGACGAGCAGTACTTC

D gene: NA
J gene: TRBJ2-7
V gene: TRBV28
clone size: NA
CDR3 protein: CASSPGGTRPSYEQYF
CDR3 DNA: TGTGCCAGCAGTCCCGGGGGAACGAGGCCCTCATACGAGCAGTACTTC

D gene: TRBD2
J gene: TRBJ2-7
V gene: TRBV11-2
clone size: NA
CDR3 protein: CASSLTSGAYEQYF
CDR3 DNA: TGTGCCAGCAGCTTAACTAGCGGGGCCTACGAGCAGTACTTC

D gene: NA
J gene: TRBJ2-7
V gene: TRBV10-3
clone size: NA
CDR3 protein: CAISSQGVQSYEQYF
CDR3 DNA: TGTGCCATCAGTTCACAGGGAGTCCAATCCTACGAGCAGTACTTC

D gene: NA
J gene: TRBJ1-2
V gene: TRBV2
clone size: NA
CDR3 protein: CASSPTPGGYGYTF
CDR3 DNA: TGTGCCAGCAGCCCGACGCCGGGGGGTTATGGCTACACCTTC

D gene: NA
J gene: TRBJ2-1
V gene: TRBV7-3
clone size: NA
CDR3 protein: CASSLGRGRQFSYNEQFF
CDR3 DNA: TGTGCCAGCAGCTTGGGGCGGGGCAGACAATTCTCCTACAATGAGCAGTTCTTC

D gene: NA
J gene: TRBJ2-6
V gene: TRBV10-3
clone size: NA
CDR3 protein: CAISESGAGFSSGANVLTF
CDR3 DNA: TGTGCCATCAGTGAGTCGGGTGCGGGATTTAGCTCTGGGGCCAACGTCCTGACTTTC

D gene: TRBD2
J gene: TRBJ2-7
V gene: TRBV28
clone size: NA
CDR3 protein: CASRLAGDVYEQYF
CDR3 DNA: TGTGCCAGCAGGCTAGCGGGAGATGTCTACGAGCAGTACTTC

D gene: NA
J gene: TRBJ1-5
V gene: TRBV14
clone size: NA
CDR3 protein: CASSQGPNQPQHF
CDR3 DNA: TGTGCCAGCAGCCAAGGGCCCAATCAGCCCCAGCATTTT

D gene: NA
J gene: TRBJ1-5
V gene: TRBV11-3
clone size: once
CDR3 protein: CASSLGTGQGNQPQHF
CDR3 DNA: TGTGCCAGCAGCTTAGGTACTGGGCAGGGAAATCAGCCCCAGCATTTT

D gene: NA
J gene: TRBJ1-5
V gene: TRBV10-3
clone size: NA
CDR3 protein: CAIRDHTGSQPQHF
CDR3 DNA: TGTGCCATCAGGGACCACACCGGGAGCCAGCCCCAGCATTTT

D gene: TRBD2
J gene: TRBJ2-3
V gene: TRBV18
clone size: NA
CDR3 protein: CASSPRAGGTDTQYF
CDR3 DNA: TGTGCCAGCTCACCACGGGCGGGGGGCACAGATACGCAGTATTTT

D gene: NA
J gene: TRBJ2-2
V gene: TRBV5-8
clone size: NA
CDR3 protein: CASTLGGRGNTGELFF
CDR3 DNA: TGTGCCAGCACCCTGGGGGGGCGCGGAAACACCGGGGAGCTGTTTTTT

D gene: NA
J gene: TRBJ2-7
V gene: TRBV7-2
clone size: NA
CDR3 protein: CASSRGTFGEQYF
CDR3 DNA: TGTGCCAGCAGCCGAGGGACATTTGGCGAGCAGTACTTC

D gene: TRBD1
J gene: TRBJ2-7
V gene: TRBV14
clone size: NA
CDR3 protein: CASSRTGVEQYF
CDR3 DNA: TGTGCCAGCAGTCGAACAGGGGTCGAGCAGTACTTC

D gene: NA
J gene: TRBJ1-2
V gene: TRBV13
clone size: NA
CDR3 protein: CASSLEPQQGEGYTF
CDR3 DNA: TGTGCCAGCAGCTTAGAACCCCAGCAGGGTGAAGGCTACACCTTC

D gene: NA
J gene: TRBJ1-2
V gene: TRBV6-5
clone size: NA
CDR3 protein: CASSYGPGTNYGYTF
CDR3 DNA: TGTGCCAGCAGTTACGGCCCGGGGACTAACTATGGCTACACCTTC

D gene: TRBD2
J gene: TRBJ2-2
V gene: TRBV5-1
clone size: NA
CDR3 protein: CASSLGLAGGLGELFF
CDR3 DNA: TGCGCCAGCAGCTTGGGACTAGCGGGAGGACTCGGGGAGCTGTTTTTT

D gene: TRBD1
J gene: TRBJ2-7
V gene: TRBV5-4
clone size: NA
CDR3 protein: CASSGGQDRYEQYF
CDR3 DNA: TGTGCCAGCAGCGGCGGACAGGACCGCTACGAGCAGTACTTC

D gene: NA
J gene: TRBJ2-3
V gene: TRBV28
clone size: NA
CDR3 protein: CASSLGQSDTQYF
CDR3 DNA: TGTGCCAGCAGTTTAGGACAATCAGATACGCAGTATTTT

D gene: NA
J gene: TRBJ2-7
V gene: TRBV6-1
clone size: once
CDR3 protein: CASSEDVGGSRYEQYF
CDR3 DNA: TGTGCCAGCAGTGAAGACGTTGGTGGGTCTAGGTACGAGCAGTACTTC

D gene: TRBD1
J gene: TRBJ2-1
V gene: TRBV7-2
clone size: NA
CDR3 protein: CASSSPLRGQGTYNEQFF
CDR3 DNA: TGTGCCAGCAGCTCTCCACTGAGGGGACAGGGGACCTACAATGAGCAGTTCTTC

D gene: NA
J gene: TRBJ1-1
V gene: TRBV7-8
clone size: NA
CDR3 protein: CASSLLTEQNTEAFF
CDR3 DNA: TGTGCCAGCAGCTTATTGACAGAACAAAACACTGAAGCTTTCTTT

D gene: TRBD1
J gene: TRBJ1-2
V gene: TRBV18
clone size: NA
CDR3 protein: CASSPLKTGGKVGYTF
CDR3 DNA: TGTGCCAGCTCACCACTGAAGACAGGGGGTAAGGTTGGCTACACCTTC

D gene: NA
J gene: TRBJ1-1
V gene: TRBV2
clone size: NA
CDR3 protein: CASSVTGNTEAFF
CDR3 DNA: TGTGCCAGCAGCGTGACAGGGAACACTGAAGCTTTCTTT

D gene: TRBD2
J gene: TRBJ2-1
V gene: TRBV27
clone size: NA
CDR3 protein: CASSFIGGSGGNEQFF
CDR3 DNA: TGTGCCAGCAGTTTTATAGGCGGGAGTGGTGGTAATGAGCAGTTCTTC

D gene: TRBD1
J gene: TRBJ1-2
V gene: TRBV18
clone size: NA
CDR3 protein: CASSPRGQNYGYTF
CDR3 DNA: TGTGCCAGCTCACCCAGGGGGCAGAACTATGGCTACACCTTC

D gene: NA
J gene: TRBJ2-7
V gene: TRBV29-1
clone size: NA
CDR3 protein: CSVGQGIPPYEQYF
CDR3 DNA: TGCAGCGTTGGCCAGGGAATTCCCCCCTACGAGCAGTACTTC

D gene: NA
J gene: TRBJ2-5
V gene: TRBV18
clone size: NA
CDR3 protein: CASSHDTGIQETQYF
CDR3 DNA: TGTGCCAGCTCCCACGATACGGGGATTCAAGAGACCCAGTACTTC

D gene: NA
J gene: TRBJ1-2
V gene: TRBV19
clone size: once
CDR3 protein: CASSIDGRRGYGYTF
CDR3 DNA: TGTGCCAGTAGTATAGATGGGCGCAGGGGCTATGGCTACACCTTC

D gene: NA
J gene: TRBJ1-3
V gene: TRBV30
clone size: NA
CDR3 protein: CAWRGRSYSGNTIYF
CDR3 DNA: TGTGCCTGGAGGGGCAGGTCATACTCTGGAAACACCATATATTTT

D gene: TRBD2
J gene: TRBJ2-7
V gene: TRBV27
clone size: NA
CDR3 protein: CASNTFLGTSGTYEQYF
CDR3 DNA: TGTGCCAGCAATACGTTTTTAGGGACTAGCGGTACCTACGAGCAGTACTTC

D gene: NA
J gene: TRBJ1-4
V gene: TRBV7-9
clone size: NA
CDR3 protein: CASSQGDTAREKLFF
CDR3 DNA: TGTGCCAGCAGCCAAGGGGATACCGCTAGGGAAAAACTGTTTTTT

D gene: TRBD2
J gene: TRBJ2-2
V gene: TRBV28
clone size: NA
CDR3 protein: CASSLRPGTSGSFVVTGELFF
CDR3 DNA: TGTGCCAGCAGTCTCCGTCCTGGGACTAGCGGGAGTTTTGTGGTCACCGGGGAGCTGTTTTTT